This is a list of T cell receptor beta chains from one sample in a study of blood T cell repertoires in COVID-19. Generated by immunoSEQ multiplex PCR, the TCRdb table keeps only in-frame clones and is missing some. The sample comprises about 220,000 clones, around 84% of which are singletons, and roughly 5.3% rests with the top ten. What was sequenced was peripheral blood. The source is a woman aged 60-75 years who had recovered from COVID-19. CDR3s include the opening cysteine and the closing phenylalanine or tryptophan. The D gene is left open where the match is weak. Clone size, where shown, is once, few, many, or a class for clones that have expanded.

. | TRBD2 | TRBJ2-2 | TRBV9 | TGTGCCAGCAGCGTATCCCTAGCGGGGGAAGGGGAGCTGTTTTTT | CASSVSLAGEGELFF
once | . | TRBJ2-5 | TRBV7-8 | TGTGCCAGCAGCTTAATACAGGTCCAAGAGACCCAGTACTTC | CASSLIQVQETQYF
. | TRBD1 | TRBJ1-1 | TRBV4-1 | TGCGCCAGCAGCCTTACATTCGGGACAGGGGTTGGGAACACTGAAGCTTTCTTT | CASSLTFGTGVGNTEAFF
. | TRBD2 | TRBJ2-3 | TRBV5-6 | TGTGCCAGCAGCTTGAATCTTGGCGGGGGGCCTCCTAGCACAGATACGCAGTATTTT | CASSLNLGGGPPSTDTQYF
. | . | TRBJ2-5 | TRBV6-1 | TGTGCCAGCAGTGAGAGCGTACCGGGACACAGGGAGACCCAGTACTTC | CASSESVPGHRETQYF
once | TRBD2 | TRBJ2-1 | TRBV14 | TGTGCCAGCAGCCAAGCTAAAGGCGGGGGGGCCTTAAATGAGCAGTTCTTC | CASSQAKGGGALNEQFF
. | TRBD2 | TRBJ2-6 | TRBV7-3 | TGTGCCAGCAGTCCTGGTGGCGGGAGCTCTGGGGCCAACGTCCTGACTTTC | CASSPGGGSSGANVLTF
. | TRBD2 | TRBJ2-5 | TRBV29-1 | TGCAGCGTTGGCCCAGGGAGGGGAGAGACCCAGTACTTC | CSVGPGRGETQYF
. | TRBD1 | TRBJ2-1 | TRBV7-9 | TGTGCCAGCAGCGCCACCGGGACAGGGGCTTACAATGAGCAGTTCTTC | CASSATGTGAYNEQFF
. | TRBD1 | TRBJ1-5 | TRBV19 | TGTGCCAGTAGTATCCGACCGGGACAGGGGAATCAGCCCCAGCATTTT | CASSIRPGQGNQPQHF
few | TRBD2 | TRBJ2-3 | TRBV5-1 | TGCGCCAGCAGCTTGGCGGGGGGGCCCACAGATACGCAGTATTTT | CASSLAGGPTDTQYF
. | TRBD1 | TRBJ2-1 | TRBV7-2 | TGTGCCAGCAGCTCTCGAGGACTCGGGACAGGGGTTTTAGTCTTC | CASSSRGLGTGVLVF
few | . | TRBJ1-5 | TRBV5-5 | TGTGCCAGCAGCTTGAACGGGGTGAGCAATCAGCCCCAGCATTTT | CASSLNGVSNQPQHF
. | TRBD2 | TRBJ2-1 | TRBV5-4 | TGTGCCAGCGAGCGGGCGGGGGGGCAAAGGTCCGAGCAGTTCTTC | CASERAGGQRSEQFF
. | . | TRBJ1-1 | TRBV5-1 | TGCGCCAGCAGACTGAGACATGAAGCTTTCTTT | CASRLRHEAFF
. | TRBD1 | TRBJ2-4 | TRBV7-8 | TGTGCCAGCAGCCCCGTATACAGGGGGCTTCCTGTAGCCAAAAACATTCAGTACTTC | CASSPVYRGLPVAKNIQYF
. | TRBD1 | TRBJ1-5 | TRBV12-3/TRBV12-4 | TGTGCCAGCACCCTCGACAGGGGACAGCCCCAGCATTTT | CASTLDRGQPQHF
. | . | TRBJ2-7 | TRBV6-2/TRBV6-3 | TGTGCCAGCAGCACGGTCCGGACACCCCTCTCCTACGAGCAGTACTTC | CASSTVRTPLSYEQYF
once | . | TRBJ2-1 | TRBV4-1 | TGCGCCAGCAGAGCGGGTGCGGCTGACAATGAGCAGTTCTTC | CASRAGAADNEQFF
once | . | TRBJ1-4 | TRBV23-1 | TGCGCCAGCAGTCAATCGGGTCCCCAGAGTATAGTGTCAACGACGAGCGATGAAAAACTGTTTTTT | CASSQSGPQSIVSTTSDEKLFF
. | . | TRBJ1-4 | TRBV10-3 | TGTGCCATCAGTGCTCGGCAGGGTAATGAAAAACTGTTTTTT | CAISARQGNEKLFF
. | . | TRBJ1-1 | TRBV6-5 | TGTGCCAGCCGAGACTTAGAGAAGAACACTGAAGCTTTCTTT | CASRDLEKNTEAFF
few | . | TRBJ1-1 | TRBV5-8 | TGTGCCAGCAGGACCAGGGGACCCCCTGAAGCTTTCTTT | CASRTRGPPEAFF
. | . | TRBJ2-5 | TRBV6-2/TRBV6-3 | TGTGCCAGCAGTTGGACTAAGGCAGAGACCCAGTACTTC | CASSWTKAETQYF
. | . | TRBJ2-7 | TRBV2 | TGTGCCAGCAGGGATGTGTCGGGCAGGGGATCCTACGAGCAGTACTTC | CASRDVSGRGSYEQYF
. | . | TRBJ2-5 | TRBV18 | TGTGCCAGCTCAGCACCCACCGGGACATACCAAGAGACCCAGTACTTC | CASSAPTGTYQETQYF
. | . | TRBJ1-2 | TRBV10-3 | TGTGCCACGACCACCGGCTGGGGAGCTAACTATGGCTACACCTTC | CATTTGWGANYGYTF
once | TRBD2 | TRBJ2-5 | TRBV4-1 | TGCGCCAGCAGCCAAGAGGGTAGCGGGGGGGCCGGATACTTC | CASSQEGSGGAGYF
. | . | TRBJ2-7 | TRBV7-3 | TGTGCCAGCAGCTTAAGTCAGGGCTACGAGCAGTACTTC | CASSLSQGYEQYF
. | TRBD2 | TRBJ2-3 | TRBV19 | TGTGCCAGTAGTATAGATCTGGGGGGGGCAGATACGCAGTATTTT | CASSIDLGGADTQYF
. | TRBD2 | TRBJ2-3 | TRBV6-4 | TGTGCCAGCAGTGACTCGACTAGCGGGGGACCAGATACGCAGTATTTT | CASSDSTSGGPDTQYF
. | TRBD2 | TRBJ2-1 | TRBV6-2/TRBV6-3 | TGTGCCAGCACCCCATGGGGTCTGACTAGCGGGGGGCTTAACAATGAGCAGTTCTTC | CASTPWGLTSGGLNNEQFF
. | TRBD2 | TRBJ2-1 | TRBV29-1 | TGCAGCGTCCTAAGCGGGGACTACAATGAGCAGTTCTTC | CSVLSGDYNEQFF
. | . | TRBJ2-1 | TRBV9 | TGTGCCAGCAGCGTAGTCCCGGGGAATGAGCAGTTCTTC | CASSVVPGNEQFF
once | TRBD1 | TRBJ1-6 | TRBV30 | TGTGCCTATAAACAGGGGGTTTATAATTCACCCCTCCACTTT | CAYKQGVYNSPLHF
. | . | TRBJ1-6 | TRBV15 | TGTGCCACCAGCAGAGATCTAAGATCACCCCTCCACTTT | CATSRDLRSPLHF
. | . | TRBJ2-5 | TRBV14 | TGTGCCAGCAGCCAGGATACAAGCCCGGGGGAGACCCAGTACTTC | CASSQDTSPGETQYF
. | . | TRBJ2-1 | TRBV7-2 | TGTGCCAGCAGTCGGTCAGGTGAGCAGTTCTTC | CASSRSGEQFF
. | . | TRBJ1-1 | TRBV3-1/TRBV3-2 | TGTGCCAGCAGCCAAGTACCAGGGATGAACACTGAAGCTTTCTTT | CASSQVPGMNTEAFF
. | . | TRBJ2-7 | TRBV7-9 | TGTGCCAGCAGCCCCGGCGGCGGTTGGGCCTACGAGCAGTACTTC | CASSPGGGWAYEQYF